This is a list of T cell receptor beta chains from one sample in a study of OX40 agonist ivuxolimab in advanced cancers. Clones were read by immunoSEQ multiplex PCR, and TCRdb kept only the in-frame ones, dropping some. The sample lists tens of thousands of clones; approximately 91% were seen once. The sample here was CD4+ or CD8+ T cells sorted from blood, taken in a trial of the OX40 agonist ivuxolimab. The source is an adult with an advanced solid tumor such as melanoma, head and neck, liver or kidney cancer. The conserved cysteine and the conserved F or W are not part of the CDR3 here. The D gene is left open where the match is weak. For some rows the clone size is stated as once, few or many, or as a class when expanded; others skip it.

v_gene,j_gene,d_gene,abundance,CDR3aa
TRBV28,TRBJ2-7,TRBD2,.,ASSSTGILAGPRTYEQY
TRBV18,TRBJ1-2,TRBD1,.,ASSPSRQGAPNYGYT
TRBV4-3,TRBJ1-1,.,.,ASSRVKNTEAF
TRBV19,TRBJ2-3,.,.,ASSMEGGASTDTQY
TRBV2,TRBJ1-4,.,.,ASSIENRPDMLF
TRBV9,TRBJ2-1,.,.,ASSVASGAYNEQF
TRBV15,TRBJ2-5,.,.,ATSRVAALQETQY
TRBV5-1,TRBJ2-3,TRBD2,.,ASSQAPRERGADTQY
TRBV11-3,TRBJ2-7,.,.,ASSFSYEQY
TRBV28,TRBJ1-5,TRBD1,.,ASRPGTGSSQPQH
TRBV18,TRBJ1-3,TRBD1,.,ASSPPTGLAGNTIY
TRBV2,TRBJ2-7,.,.,ASSDSGYEQY
TRBV19,TRBJ2-3,TRBD2,.,ASSPERDEGTDTQY
TRBV7-2,TRBJ1-1,.,.,ASSLDGLNTEAF
TRBV5-5,TRBJ1-6,.,.,ASSLAQNFHSYNSPLH
TRBV30,TRBJ2-3,.,.,AWSVGLYTDTQY
TRBV19,TRBJ2-3,.,.,ASSLGTDTQY
TRBV5-4,TRBJ2-7,TRBD1,.,ASSLSGQGYEQY
TRBV5-6,TRBJ2-5,.,.,ASSLEGEETQY
TRBV19,TRBJ2-6,.,.,ASSAPPQVEGANVLT
TRBV19,TRBJ1-1,TRBD1,.,ASSIARGGQGVNTEAF
TRBV7-2,TRBJ2-1,.,once,ASSWDSGSYNEQF
TRBV18,TRBJ2-1,TRBD2,.,ASSHGTSGIGSYNEQF
TRBV2,TRBJ1-1,.,.,ASSTSPRDTEAF
TRBV5-6,TRBJ2-7,TRBD2,.,ASSLEGLRVGASYEQY
TRBV5-4,TRBJ2-1,TRBD2,.,ASSRGLAGGNEQF
TRBV18,TRBJ2-7,.,.,ASSPPFGFYEQY
TRBV10-2,TRBJ1-1,.,.,ASSESRQINTEAF
TRBV2,TRBJ2-3,.,.,ASSVSFTDTQY
TRBV30,TRBJ1-2,.,.,AWSVLRGDGYT
TRBV7-3,TRBJ1-2,TRBD1,.,ASSYEQGAGGYT
TRBV5-4,TRBJ2-5,.,.,ASSLRPETQY